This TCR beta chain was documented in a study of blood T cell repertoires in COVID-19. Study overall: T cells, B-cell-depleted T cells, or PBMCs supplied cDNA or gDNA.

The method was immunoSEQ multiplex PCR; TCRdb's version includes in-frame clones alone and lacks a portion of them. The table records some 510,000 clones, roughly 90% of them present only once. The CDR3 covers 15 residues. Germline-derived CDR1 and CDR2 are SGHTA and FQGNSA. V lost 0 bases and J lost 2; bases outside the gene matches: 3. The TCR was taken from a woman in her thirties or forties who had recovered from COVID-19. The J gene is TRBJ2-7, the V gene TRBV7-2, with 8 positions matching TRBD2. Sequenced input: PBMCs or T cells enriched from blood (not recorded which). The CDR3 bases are TGTGCCAGCAGCTTAGCGGCGGGAGGCCCCTACGAGCAGTACTTC. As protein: CASSLAAGGPYEQYF.